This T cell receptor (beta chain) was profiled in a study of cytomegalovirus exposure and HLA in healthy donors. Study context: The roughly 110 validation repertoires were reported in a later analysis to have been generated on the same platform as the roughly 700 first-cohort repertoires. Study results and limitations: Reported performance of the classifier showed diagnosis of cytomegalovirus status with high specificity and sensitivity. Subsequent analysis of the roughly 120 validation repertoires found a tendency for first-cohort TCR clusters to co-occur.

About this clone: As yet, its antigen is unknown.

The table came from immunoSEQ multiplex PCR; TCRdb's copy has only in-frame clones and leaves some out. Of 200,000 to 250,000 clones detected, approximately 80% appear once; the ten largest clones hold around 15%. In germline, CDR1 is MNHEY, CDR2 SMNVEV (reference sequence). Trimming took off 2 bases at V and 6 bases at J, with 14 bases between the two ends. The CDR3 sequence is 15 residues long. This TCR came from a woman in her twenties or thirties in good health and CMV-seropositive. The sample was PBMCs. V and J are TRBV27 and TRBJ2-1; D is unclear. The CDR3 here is CASSLRRDPINEQFF. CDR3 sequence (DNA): TGTGCCAGCAGTTTACGGCGAGACCCCATCAATGAGCAGTTCTTC.